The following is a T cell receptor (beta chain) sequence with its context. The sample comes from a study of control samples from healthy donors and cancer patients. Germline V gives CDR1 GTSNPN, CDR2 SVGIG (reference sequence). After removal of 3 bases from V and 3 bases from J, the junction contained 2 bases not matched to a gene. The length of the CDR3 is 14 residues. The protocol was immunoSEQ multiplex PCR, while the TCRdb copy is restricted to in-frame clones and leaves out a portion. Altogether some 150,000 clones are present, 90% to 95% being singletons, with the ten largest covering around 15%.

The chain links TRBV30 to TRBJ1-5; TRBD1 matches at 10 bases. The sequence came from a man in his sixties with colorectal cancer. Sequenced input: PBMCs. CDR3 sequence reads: CAWRGQGDNQPQHF. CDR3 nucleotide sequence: TGTGCCTGGAGAGGACAGGGGGACAATCAGCCCCAGCATTTT.